The 21 T cell receptor beta chains presented below share a single source sample, sequenced in a study of T-cell reconstitution after alpha-beta-depleted transplantation in children. Unique molecular identifiers were incorporated when the TCRbeta library was constructed. MiXCR, applied by TCRdb to the PCR reads, yields one record per CDR3 protein. The sample consists of about 340,000 distinct CDR3 sequences, more than 10% of them appearing once. Sample: PBMCs, taken from the stem cell graft. All receptors derive from a human donor who donated a stem cell graft to a child with Fanconi anemia.

J is TRBJ1-2 and V is TRBV11-2, with D possibly matching TRBD1 (6 bases). Trimming cost V 4 bases and J 0 bases, with 18 bases left between them. This CDR3 is built from 17 residues. The germline gives CDR1 SGHAT, CDR2 FQNNGV. Here the CDR3 DNA reads TGTGCCAGCAGCTCCCTCGGGGACACCTACTCTAACTATGGCTACACCTTC. Translation: CASSSLGDTYSNYGYTF.

In this sample, this clonotype turned up many times. This chain connects TRBV5-1 to TRBJ1-1; D unclear. V shed 4 bases and J shed 3 bases, with 13 bases lying between them. Germline CDR1 SGHRS, CDR2 YFSETQ. The CDR3 runs 14 residues. CDR3 sequence: CASSRTEEDTEAFF. In DNA form, the CDR3 reads TGCGCCAGCAGCCGAACGGAGGAGGACACTGAAGCTTTCTTT.

This chain connects TRBV6-6 to TRBJ2-4, with D possibly being TRBD1 or TRBD2 (5 bases each). Germline lookup yields CDR1 MNHNY and CDR2 SVGAGI (reference sequence). This CDR3 region has 12 residues. Trimming shortened V by 7 bases and J by 8 bases, and 12 bases separated the two germline ends. This CDR3 is CASMSGTDIQYF. The CDR3 coding sequence is TGTGCCAGCATGTCAGGGACCGACATTCAGTACTTC.

Comment on this clonotype: Because the CDR3 is missing its conserved closing phenylalanine or tryptophan, this is likely a read error. V gene TRBV20-1 combines with J gene TRBJ1-1; D is unresolved. Trimming took 0 bases from V and 5 from J, leaving 7 bases between them. The germline V gene has CDR1 DFQATT and CDR2 SNEGSKA (reference sequence). The CDR3 totals 12 residues. CDR3 amino acids: CSARDPSTEAFS. CDR3 coding DNA: TGCAGTGCTAGAGATCCGAGTACTGAAGCTTTCTCT.

This chain uses TRBV30 with TRBJ2-2; no reliable D call. Germline CDR1 and CDR2: GTSNPN and SVGIG (reference sequence). With 0 bases removed from V and 7 bases from J, the gap between germline ends came to 6 bases. CDR3 size: 12 residues. The CDR3 is CAWSVISGELFF. CDR3 DNA: TGTGCCTGGAGTGTAATCAGCGGGGAGCTGTTTTTT.

The rearrangement joins TRBV6-2 or TRBV6-3 to TRBJ2-7, with a possible D match to TRBD2 (5 bases). CDR1 and CDR2 (germline): MNHEY, SVGEGT. This CDR3 is built from 13 residues. The V end was cut by 4 bases, the J end by 2 bases, with 9 bases between. CDR3 sequence (DNA): TGTGCCAGCAGTTGGACCGGGGCCTACGAGCAGTACGTC. Its translation is CASSWTGAYEQYV.

This clonotype was seen ten or more times. The chain combines TRBV12-3 or TRBV12-4 with TRBJ2-3, with a possible D match to TRBD2 (7 bases). This CDR3 spans 17 amino acids. V was trimmed by 3 bases and J by 5 bases, leaving 21 bases between them. The CDR3 region is CASSFLIGGRYGDTQYF. The CDR3 DNA sequence: TGTGCCAGCAGTTTTCTCATCGGGGGGCGGTATGGAGATACGCAGTATTTT.

This sequence joins TRBV7-8 and TRBJ1-4, with TRBD1 as a possible D gene (5 bases). This CDR3 is 13 amino acids long. Germline V gene data show CDR1 as SGHVS and CDR2 as FQNEAQ. V gave up 5 bases and J gave up 11 bases, with 15 bases separating them. CDR3 sequence (DNA): TGTGCCAGCAGCCCTCGCGAAGCAGGGAAACTGTTTTTT. Residues: CASSPREAGKLFF.

The CDR3 loop is CSAREQGGSYEQYF. In DNA form, the CDR3 reads TGCAGTGCTAGGGAACAGGGAGGATCCTACGAGCAGTACTTC. The chain carries TRBV20-1 and TRBJ2-7, with D perhaps matching TRBD1 or TRBD2 (6 bases each). Trimming pared 3 bases from V and 1 base from J, leaving 13 bases between. Germline lookup yields CDR1 DFQATT and CDR2 SNEGSKA (reference sequence). The CDR3 extends over 14 amino acids.

This chain uses TRBV6-5 with TRBJ2-3; D is perhaps TRBD2 (6 bases). The V and J ends lost 2 bases and 8 bases respectively, with 17 bases between them. The CDR3 loop spans 15 amino acids. CDR1 and CDR2 from the germline V gene are MNHEY and SVGAGI. CDR3 sequence (DNA): TGTGCCAGCAGTTACCAGGCTAGCGTGACGAGTACGCAGTATTTT. Protein: CASSYQASVTSTQYF.

This clonotype appeared a few times. CDR3 in amino acids: CASSRAGTYEQYF. The DNA for the CDR3 is TGTGCCAGCTCACGGGCAGGCACCTACGAGCAGTACTTC. This chain joins TRBV18 and TRBJ2-7; the D is unclear. Deletions cut 4 bases from V and 2 bases from J, with 9 bases between. This CDR3 spans 13 amino acids. Germline loops: CDR1 KGHSH, CDR2 LQKENI.

In this sample, this clonotype turned up a few times. This rearrangement joins TRBV7-9 to TRBJ1-1; D is unclear. From germline, CDR1 is SEHNR and CDR2 FQNEAQ (reference sequence). The CDR3 runs 14 residues. The V end lost 6 bases, the J end lost 3 bases, and 14 bases lay between the germline ends. DNA of the CDR3: TGTGCCAGCAGTGCCCCCTCCCAGTACACTGAAGCTTTCTTT. It is translated as CASSAPSQYTEAFF.

This clonotype was found many times. CDR3 sequence: CASGTSGRTDTQYF. In nucleotides, the CDR3 is TGTGCCAGCGGGACTAGCGGCCGCACAGATACGCAGTATTTT. V and J are TRBV11-2 and TRBJ2-3, with 11 positions matching TRBD2. Per the germline V gene, CDR1 is SGHAT and CDR2 is FQNNGV. CDR3 length: 14 amino acids. The V gene end was trimmed by 8 bases and the J gene end by 1 base; junction bases not matched to a gene: 2.

In this sample, this clonotype turned up a few times. This chain joins TRBV7-8 and TRBJ1-2; no clear D gene. Trimming removed 1 base from V and 7 bases from J, with 16 bases in between. Germline V gene lookup returns CDR1 SGHVS and CDR2 FQNEAQ. This CDR3 spans 15 amino acids. The CDR3 region has the DNA TGTGCCAGCAGCTTAGAAGCTAGGTCATCGCTTGGCTACACCTTC. This sequence encodes CASSLEARSSLGYTF.

This clonotype was seen repeatedly, ten times or more. An end of the junction does not agree with germline; a read error may underlie this. The chain combines TRBV5-5 with TRBJ2-1; D is possibly TRBD2 (6 bases). The germline V gene encodes CDR1 SGHKS and CDR2 YYEKEE (reference sequence). The CDR3 sequence is 15 residues long. The CDR3 sequence is CASSLGRGDYNEQFF. CDR3 DNA sequence: TGTGCCAGCAGTTTGGGGCGGGGTGACTACAATGAGCAGTTCTTC.

This clonotype has only a few counts. The rearrangement uses TRBV7-2 and TRBJ2-3, with 8 bases that match TRBD2. J gave up 5 bases and V 5 bases, and 9 bases lay outside the gene matches. Per the germline V gene, CDR1 is SGHTA and CDR2 is FQGNSA. There are 15 residues in the CDR3. CDR3 coding DNA: TGTGCCAGCAGCGTACCGGGACTAGTCGAAGATACGCAGTATTTT. Its translation is CASSVPGLVEDTQYF.

This clonotype has more than one count but fewer than ten. V gene TRBV11-2 combines with J gene TRBJ2-4; TRBD1 is a possible D gene (8 bases). Germline loops: CDR1 SGHAT, CDR2 FQNNGV. Trimming took off 6 bases at V and 3 bases at J, with 21 bases between the two ends. The CDR3 consists of 17 residues. In DNA, the CDR3 is TGTGCCAGCAGGCCTGGACAGGGACCTAGCGGCAAAAACATTCAGTACTTC. Its translation is CASRPGQGPSGKNIQYF.

This clonotype was observed a few times. The chain uses TRBV7-2 and TRBJ2-7; 7 bases are a match to TRBD2. Trimming took 6 bases from V and 2 from J; bases not matched to a gene: 4. The germline CDR1 and CDR2 sequences are SGHTA and FQGNSA. This CDR3 region has 13 residues. The CDR3 DNA follows: TGTGCCAGCAGAGCGGGGTCAGCCTACGAGCAGTACTTC. It translates to CASRAGSAYEQYF.

This clonotype was recorded many times. The V call is TRBV3-1, the J call TRBJ2-7; 15 bases are a match to TRBD2. The CDR3 runs to 18 residues. Unmatched junction bases numbered 9, after V lost 3 bases and J lost 3 bases. CDR1 LGHDT and CDR2 YNNKEL come from the germline V gene (reference sequence). The CDR3 reads CASSQARGLAGGDYEQYV. CDR3 in DNA: TGTGCCAGCAGCCAGGCCAGGGGACTAGCGGGGGGAGACTACGAGCAGTACGTC.

The V and J genes are TRBV2 and TRBJ2-1, with 8 bases lining up with TRBD1. Germline CDR1 is SNHLY and CDR2 is FYNNEI. The CDR3 is made up of 15 amino acids. The junction had 6 bases not matched to a gene; V was cut back by 4 bases and J by 4 bases. The CDR3 is CASSVRDRPYNEQFF. Written as DNA, the CDR3 is TGTGCCAGCAGTGTCCGGGACAGGCCTTACAATGAGCAGTTCTTC.

This clonotype has more than one count but fewer than ten. This chain uses TRBV29-1 with TRBJ2-7; D is possibly TRBD1 or TRBD2 (6 bases each). The V end lost 3 bases, the J end lost 3 bases, and 15 bases lay between the germline ends. The CDR3 is 14 residues long. CDR1 and CDR2 (germline): SQVTM, ANQGSEA. Here the CDR3 reads CSVEGGRKGYEQYF. In nucleotides, the CDR3 is TGCAGCGTTGAGGGGGGCAGAAAGGGCTACGAGCAGTACTTC.